This T cell receptor (beta chain) was retrieved from a study of control samples from healthy donors and cancer patients. The CDR3 has 16 amino acids. Looked up from germline, CDR1 is SGHTA and CDR2 is FQGNSA. The V gene lost 4 bases and the J gene lost 1 base, with 16 bases spanning the gap. The protocol was immunoSEQ multiplex PCR, while the TCRdb copy is restricted to in-frame clones and leaves out a portion. The data show 150,000 to 200,000 clones, approximately 90% seen once. This chain joins TRBV7-2 and TRBJ2-5, with D possibly TRBD2 on 6 matching bases. Sequencing used blood. The clonotype originates from a woman aged 30 to 39 in good health. CDR3 residues: CASSSQTRGSQETQYF. In DNA form, the CDR3 reads TGTGCCAGCAGCTCACAGACGCGGGGCAGCCAAGAGACCCAGTACTTC.